A selection of T cell receptor beta chains follows, all from one sample in a study of blood T cell repertoires in COVID-19. TCRdb keeps only in-frame clones here, not all; method: immunoSEQ multiplex PCR. The top ten clones hold more than 5.5% of a sample with around 150,000 clones, roughly 80% of them seen once. The sample was PBMCs or T cells enriched from blood (not recorded which). The receptor source for this set is a man in his forties or fifties who had recovered from COVID-19. CDR3s include the opening cysteine and the closing phenylalanine or tryptophan. Fields, in order: V gene, J gene, clone size, D gene, CDR3 DNA, CDR3 protein. D genes are given only for firm matches. Not all rows give a size; the values are once, few, many and, for expanded clones, a class.

TRBV27	TRBJ2-1	-	TRBD1	TGTGCCAGCAGTTTATGGGGACAGGGCTACAATGAGCAGTTCTTC	CASSLWGQGYNEQFF
TRBV7-2	TRBJ1-2	-	-	TGTGCCAGCAGCCCAGAAGGGTCAAGGGGAGGCTACACCTTC	CASSPEGSRGGYTF
TRBV6-1	TRBJ1-2	-	-	TGTGCCAGCAGTGAATCAGGGAACTATGGCTACACCTTC	CASSESGNYGYTF
TRBV4-1	TRBJ1-2	-	TRBD1	TGCGCCAGCAGCCAAGATGTGGGACAGTATGGCTACACCTTC	CASSQDVGQYGYTF
TRBV4-2	TRBJ2-1	-	TRBD2	TGTGCCAGCAGCGCGACTAGCGGGGGGGCCAATGAGCAGTTCTTC	CASSATSGGANEQFF
TRBV12-3/TRBV12-4	TRBJ1-5	-	-	TGTGCCAGCAGCCGGCTGGCAGGTCAGCCCCAGCATTTT	CASSRLAGQPQHF
TRBV5-8	TRBJ2-2	-	TRBD2	TGTGCCAGCAGCCCACCGTTGATAGCGGGAGTGACCGGGGAGCTGTTTTTT	CASSPPLIAGVTGELFF
TRBV11-3	TRBJ2-2	once	TRBD1	TGTGCCAGCAGCTTAGGGACAGGGCGACCGGGGGAGCTGTTTTTT	CASSLGTGRPGELFF
TRBV4-3	TRBJ1-6	-	-	TGCGCCAGCAGCCGCTCAGCGATGGGTAATTCACCCCTCCACTTT	CASSRSAMGNSPLHF
TRBV6-2/TRBV6-3	TRBJ2-6	-	-	TGTGCCAGCAGTTACCGAGTATCTGGGGCCAACGTCCTGACTTTC	CASSYRVSGANVLTF
TRBV5-1	TRBJ2-3	few	-	TGCGCCAGCAGCTCACAGGGTGGAGGCACAGATACGCAGTATTTT	CASSSQGGGTDTQYF
TRBV6-1	TRBJ1-5	-	-	TGTGCCAGCAGTGAAGCTCATTCCCAGCATTTT	CASSEAHSQHF